This note documents a single T cell receptor beta chain sequence. An end of the junction differs from the germline gene, which may be a read error. These data originate in a study of T cell changes during pregnancy in multiple sclerosis. The protocol was immunoSEQ multiplex PCR, while the TCRdb copy is restricted to in-frame clones and leaves out a portion. The sample has some 80,000 clones; 90% to 95% are singletons. Germline values: CDR1 MDHEN, CDR2 SYDVKM. The CDR3 consists of 13 residues. Source: CD4+ T cells from peripheral blood mononuclear cells, taken after pregnancy. V is TRBV28 and J is TRBJ2-5, with D perhaps matching TRBD1 (7 bases). This clonotype was sampled from a female donor with multiple sclerosis, enrolled in a pregnancy study. As DNA, the CDR3 is TGTGCCGGCAGCAGGGGGGTCCAAGAGACCCAGTACTTC. Translating gives CAGSRGVQETQYF.